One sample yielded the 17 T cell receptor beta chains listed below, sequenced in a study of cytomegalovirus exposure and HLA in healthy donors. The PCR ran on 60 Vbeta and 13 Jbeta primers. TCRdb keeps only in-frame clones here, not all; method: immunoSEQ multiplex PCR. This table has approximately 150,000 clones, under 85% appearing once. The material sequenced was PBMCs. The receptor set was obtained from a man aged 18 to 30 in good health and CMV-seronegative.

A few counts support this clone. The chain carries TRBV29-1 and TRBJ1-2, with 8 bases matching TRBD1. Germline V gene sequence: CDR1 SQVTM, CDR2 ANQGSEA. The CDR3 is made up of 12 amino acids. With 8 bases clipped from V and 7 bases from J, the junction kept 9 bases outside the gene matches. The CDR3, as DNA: TGCAGCCTAGAGGACAGGGAGGGTGGCTACACCTTC. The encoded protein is CSLEDREGGYTF.

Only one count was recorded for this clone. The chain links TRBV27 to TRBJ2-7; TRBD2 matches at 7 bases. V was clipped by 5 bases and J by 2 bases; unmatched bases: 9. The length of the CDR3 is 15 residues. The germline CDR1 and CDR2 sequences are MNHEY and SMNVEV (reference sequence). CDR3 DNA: TGTGCCAGCAGTCCATTGGGGGGGAATACCTACGAGCAGTACTTC. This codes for CASSPLGGNTYEQYF.

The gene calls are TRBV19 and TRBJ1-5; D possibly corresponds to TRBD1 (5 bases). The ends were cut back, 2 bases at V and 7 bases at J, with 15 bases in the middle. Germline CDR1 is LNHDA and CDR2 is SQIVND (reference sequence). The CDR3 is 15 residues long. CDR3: CASSISRRGGQPQHF. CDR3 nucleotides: TGTGCCAGTAGTATAAGTAGAAGGGGCGGACAGCCCCAGCATTTT.

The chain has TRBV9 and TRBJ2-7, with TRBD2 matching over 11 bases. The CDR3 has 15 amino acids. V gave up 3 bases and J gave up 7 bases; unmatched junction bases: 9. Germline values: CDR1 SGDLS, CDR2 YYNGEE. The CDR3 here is CASSALAGGPGEQYF. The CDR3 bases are TGTGCCAGCAGCGCCTTAGCGGGAGGGCCTGGGGAGCAGTACTTC. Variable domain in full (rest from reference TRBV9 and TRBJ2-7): DSGVTQTPKHLITATGQRVTLRCSPRSGDLSVYWYQQSLDQGLQFLIQYYNGEERAKGNILERFSAQQFPDLHSELNLSSLELGDSALYFCASSALAGGPGEQYFGPGTRLTVT.

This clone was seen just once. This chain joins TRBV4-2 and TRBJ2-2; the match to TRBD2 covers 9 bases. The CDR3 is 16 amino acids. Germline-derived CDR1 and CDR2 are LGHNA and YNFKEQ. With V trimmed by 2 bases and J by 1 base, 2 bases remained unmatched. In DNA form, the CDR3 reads TGTGCCAGCAGCCAATTTAGCGGGGGGAACACCGGGGAGCTGTTTTTT. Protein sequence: CASSQFSGGNTGELFF.

CDR3 residues: CASSFSQRGGPNSPLHF. DNA for the CDR3: TGTGCCAGCAGCTTTTCCCAAAGGGGTGGACCCAATTCACCCCTCCACTTT. The chain joins TRBV7-9 to TRBJ1-6; perhaps TRBD1 as D (5 bases). The germline V and J ends were trimmed by 3 bases and 7 bases, with 19 bases remaining between them. Germline CDR1 SEHNR, CDR2 FQNEAQ (reference sequence). There are 17 residues in the CDR3. The variable domain in full, completed from reference TRBV7-9 and TRBJ1-6, reads DTGVSQNPRHKITKRGQNVTFRCDPISEHNRLYWYRQTLGQGPEFLTYFQNEAQLEKSRLLSDRFSAERPKGSFSTLEIQRTEQGDSAMYLCASSFSQRGGPNSPLHFGNGTRLTVT.

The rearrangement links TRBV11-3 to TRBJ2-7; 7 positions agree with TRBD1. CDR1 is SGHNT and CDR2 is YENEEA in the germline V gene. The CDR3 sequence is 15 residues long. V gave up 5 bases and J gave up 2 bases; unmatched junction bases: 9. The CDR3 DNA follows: TGTGCCAGCAGCCCGGGGTGGGGACAGCCCTACGAGCAGTACTTC. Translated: CASSPGWGQPYEQYF.

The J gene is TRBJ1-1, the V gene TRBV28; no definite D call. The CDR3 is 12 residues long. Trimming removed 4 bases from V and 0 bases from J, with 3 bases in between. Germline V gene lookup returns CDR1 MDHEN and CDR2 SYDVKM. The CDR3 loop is CASSSVNTEAFF. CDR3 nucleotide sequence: TGTGCCAGCAGTTCCGTGAACACTGAAGCTTTCTTT.

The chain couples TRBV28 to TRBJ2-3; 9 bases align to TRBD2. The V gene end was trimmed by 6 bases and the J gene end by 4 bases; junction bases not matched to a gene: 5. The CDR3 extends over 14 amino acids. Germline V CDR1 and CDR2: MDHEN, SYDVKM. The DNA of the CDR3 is TGTGCCAGCAGGCCCGGGACTAGCCCAGATACGCAGTATTTT. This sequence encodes CASRPGTSPDTQYF.

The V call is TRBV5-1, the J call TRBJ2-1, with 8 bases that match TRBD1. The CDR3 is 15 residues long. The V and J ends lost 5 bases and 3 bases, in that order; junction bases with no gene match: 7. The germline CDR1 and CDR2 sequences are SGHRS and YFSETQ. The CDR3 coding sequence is TGCGCCAGCAGAATAAGACAGGGGAGCTACAATGAGCAGTTCTTC. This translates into CASRIRQGSYNEQFF.

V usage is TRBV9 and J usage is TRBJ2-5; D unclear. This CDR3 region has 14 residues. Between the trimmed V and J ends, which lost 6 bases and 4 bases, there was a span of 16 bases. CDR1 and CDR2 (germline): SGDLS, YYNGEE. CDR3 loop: CASTPISGGETQYF. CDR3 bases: TGTGCCAGCACCCCTATCTCCGGCGGAGAGACCCAGTACTTC.

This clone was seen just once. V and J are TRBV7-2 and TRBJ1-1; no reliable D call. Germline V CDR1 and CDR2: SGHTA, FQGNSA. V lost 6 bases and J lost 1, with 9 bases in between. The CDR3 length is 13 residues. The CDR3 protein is CASRTFGNTEAFF. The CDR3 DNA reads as TGTGCCAGCAGAACTTTTGGGAACACTGAAGCTTTCTTT. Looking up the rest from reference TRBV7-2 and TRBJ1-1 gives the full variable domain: GAGVSQSPSNKVTEKGKDVELRCDPISGHTALYWYRQSLGQGLEFLIYFQGNSAPDKSGLPSDRFSAERTGGSVSTLTIQRTQQEDSAVYLCASRTFGNTEAFFGQGTRLTVV.

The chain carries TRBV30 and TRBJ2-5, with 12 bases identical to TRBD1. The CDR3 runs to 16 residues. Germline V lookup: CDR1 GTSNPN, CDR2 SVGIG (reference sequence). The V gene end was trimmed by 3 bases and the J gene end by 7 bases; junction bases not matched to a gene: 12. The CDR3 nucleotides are TGTGCCTGGAGGGATAAACCGGGACAGGGGGCTACGACCCAGTACTTC. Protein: CAWRDKPGQGATTQYF.

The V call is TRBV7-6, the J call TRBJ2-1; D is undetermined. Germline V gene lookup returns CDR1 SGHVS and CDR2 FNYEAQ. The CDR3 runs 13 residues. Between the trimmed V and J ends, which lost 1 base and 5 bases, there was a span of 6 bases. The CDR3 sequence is CASSLVTHNEQFF. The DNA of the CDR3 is TGTGCCAGCAGCTTAGTCACTCACAATGAGCAGTTCTTC.

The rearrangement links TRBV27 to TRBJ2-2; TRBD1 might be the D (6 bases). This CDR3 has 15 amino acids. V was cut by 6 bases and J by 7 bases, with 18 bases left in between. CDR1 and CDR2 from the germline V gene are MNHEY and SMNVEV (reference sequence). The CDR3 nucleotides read TGTGCCAGCAGCGGATTGGGGGCTGGTGTCGGGGAGCTGTTTTTT. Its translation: CASSGLGAGVGELFF.

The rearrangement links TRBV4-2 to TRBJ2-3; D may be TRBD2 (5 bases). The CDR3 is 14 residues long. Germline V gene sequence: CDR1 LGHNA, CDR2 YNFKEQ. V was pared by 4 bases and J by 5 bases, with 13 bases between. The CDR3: CASSPGLRGDTQYF. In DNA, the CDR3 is TGTGCCAGCAGCCCTGGCCTCCGGGGAGATACGCAGTATTTT.

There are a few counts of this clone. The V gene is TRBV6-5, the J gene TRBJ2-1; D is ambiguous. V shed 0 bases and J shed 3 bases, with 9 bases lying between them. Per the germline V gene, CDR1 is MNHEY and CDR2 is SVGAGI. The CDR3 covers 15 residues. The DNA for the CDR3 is TGTGCCAGCAGTTACTCGATAACTGGCTACAATGAGCAGTTCTTC. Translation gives CASSYSITGYNEQFF.